These 32 T cell receptor beta chains were sequenced from one sample in a study of cytomegalovirus exposure and HLA in healthy donors. The assay was immunoSEQ multiplex PCR, and TCRdb's table has in-frame clones only and misses some. Of around 400,000 clones in the sample, 86% were seen once. Source material: PBMCs. The source is a woman aged 18-35 years in good health and CMV-seronegative.

The chain employs TRBV28 and TRBJ2-7, with 8 bases that match TRBD2. J lost 4 bases, V lost 6 bases, and 11 bases had no gene match. The germline V gene encodes CDR1 MDHEN and CDR2 SYDVKM. The CDR3 sequence is 15 residues long. The CDR3 DNA follows: TGTGCCAGCAGGCCCCCCGGGACTAGTTTTTACGAGCAGTACTTC. Amino acid sequence: CASRPPGTSFYEQYF.

The gene calls are TRBV28 and TRBJ2-3; TRBD2 is a possible D gene (6 bases). V was trimmed by 2 bases and J by 3 bases, leaving 12 bases between them. Germline CDR1 MDHEN, CDR2 SYDVKM. CDR3 size: 15 residues. CDR3 protein: CASSLVGGLTDTQYF. The CDR3 DNA is TGTGCCAGCAGTTTAGTGGGGGGTCTAACAGATACGCAGTATTTT. Looking up the rest from reference TRBV28 and TRBJ2-3 gives the full variable domain: DVKVTQSSRYLVKRTGEKVFLECVQDMDHENMFWYRQDPGLGLRLIYFSYDVKMKEKGDIPEGYSVSREKKERFSLILESASTNQTSMYLCASSLVGGLTDTQYFGPGTRLTVL.

The chain recombines TRBV5-1 with TRBJ1-2; a possible D gene is TRBD1 (5 bases). Germline V gene sequence: CDR1 SGHRS, CDR2 YFSETQ. This CDR3 contains 13 residues. Trimming removed 5 bases at V and 7 bases at J, with 15 bases between. CDR3 sequence reads: CASSRGGTSGYTF. The CDR3 DNA follows: TGCGCCAGCAGTCGCGGCGGGACGAGTGGCTACACCTTC.

This clone was observed a single time. The V call is TRBV18, the J call TRBJ2-2, with TRBD1 identical over 10 bases. Germline V gives CDR1 KGHSH, CDR2 LQKENI. The CDR3 is made up of 15 amino acids. The trim removed 3 bases at V and 6 bases at J, leaving 4 bases unmatched. Written as DNA, the CDR3 is TGTGCCAGCTCACCGACAGGGGGCACAGCCGGGGAGCTGTTTTTT. It translates to CASSPTGGTAGELFF.

V is TRBV10-3 and J is TRBJ1-1; D might be TRBD1 (6 bases). The V and J ends lost 6 bases and 1 base respectively, with 15 bases between them. This CDR3 comprises 15 residues. The germline CDR1 and CDR2 sequences are ENHRY and SYGVKD. CDR3 DNA: TGTGCCATCAGGGCACAGGGTTGGGAGAACACTGAAGCTTTCTTT. Amino acid sequence: CAIRAQGWENTEAFF.

This sequence joins TRBV4-1 and TRBJ2-5; tentative D call: TRBD1 (5 bases). Germline V gene lookup returns CDR1 MGHRA and CDR2 YSYEKL. The CDR3 has 13 amino acids. Between the trimmed V and J ends, which lost 2 bases and 5 bases, there was a span of 9 bases. CDR3: CASSQSSGETQYF. The DNA for the CDR3 is TGCGCCAGCAGCCAAAGTTCAGGGGAGACCCAGTACTTC.

This clone was counted only a few times. V and J are TRBV7-9 and TRBJ1-5; D is uncertain. Trimming took 5 bases from V and 4 from J, leaving 9 bases between them. The germline V gene encodes CDR1 SEHNR and CDR2 FQNEAQ (reference sequence). The CDR3 covers 13 residues. This CDR3 reads CASSGGGNQPQHF. Written as DNA, the CDR3 is TGTGCCAGCAGCGGAGGAGGGAATCAGCCCCAGCATTTT.

This clone occurred once. The chain recombines TRBV7-9 with TRBJ1-4; 9 nucleotides align to TRBD1. Germline CDR1 SEHNR, CDR2 FQNEAQ (reference sequence). This CDR3 contains 15 residues. The J segment lost 7 bases and the V segment lost 5 bases, leaving 8 bases of the junction unmatched. The CDR3 DNA reads TGTGCCAGCAGCCATCCGGGACAGGGTAGTGAAAAACTGTTTTTT. It encodes CASSHPGQGSEKLFF.

The J gene is TRBJ1-2, the V gene TRBV9; D is unresolved. Germline loops: CDR1 SGDLS, CDR2 YYNGEE. This CDR3 has 14 residues. The ends were cut back, 3 bases at V and 3 bases at J, with 12 bases in the middle. The CDR3 is CASSERTGYYGYTF. CDR3 nucleotide sequence: TGTGCCAGCAGCGAGCGGACGGGCTACTATGGCTACACCTTC.

The V gene is TRBV15, the J gene TRBJ1-3, with 8 bases aligning to TRBD1. Germline CDR1 is LNHNV and CDR2 is YYDKDF (reference sequence). The CDR3 totals 15 residues. The ends lost 8 bases at V and 4 bases at J; junction bases unmatched: 10. The CDR3 loop reads CATGDRSYRGNTIYF. DNA for the CDR3: TGTGCCACCGGGGACAGGTCGTATAGGGGAAACACCATATATTTT.

There are a few counts of this clone. This chain links TRBV2 with TRBJ2-7; TRBD2 matches 7 bases. The CDR3 length is 15 residues. V lost 6 bases, J lost 5 bases, and 13 bases stayed unmatched. Germline loops: CDR1 SNHLY, CDR2 FYNNEI. CDR3 protein: CASRLLSGAGDEQYF. The CDR3 DNA reads TGTGCCAGCAGACTCCTCAGCGGGGCCGGGGACGAGCAGTACTTC.

CDR3 amino acids: CASRQGDTGELFF. The CDR3 coding sequence is TGTGCCAGCAGACAAGGGGACACCGGGGAGCTGTTTTTT. The gene calls are TRBV2 and TRBJ2-2; tentative D call: TRBD1 (5 bases). Germline-derived CDR1 and CDR2 are SNHLY and FYNNEI. V was pared by 6 bases and J by 3 bases, with 8 bases between. CDR3 length: 13 amino acids.

J is TRBJ2-1 and V is TRBV4-1; 9 bases line up with TRBD2. V dropped 0 bases and J dropped 4; count of bases not matched to a gene: 7. CDR1 is MGHRA, CDR2 YSYEKL, per germline. CDR3 length equals 17 residues. Here the CDR3 DNA reads TGCGCCAGCAGCCAAGATAGTGGGACTAGCATATACAATGAGCAGTTCTTC. Its translation is CASSQDSGTSIYNEQFF.

The J gene is TRBJ1-1, the V gene TRBV4-1, with 8 bases that match TRBD1. Germline V gives CDR1 MGHRA, CDR2 YSYEKL. V shed 5 bases and J 1 base; nucleotides not matched to a gene: 3. This CDR3 has 14 amino acids. For the CDR3, the DNA is TGCGCCAGCAGCTACGGACAGGGGAACACTGAAGCTTTCTTT. It codes for CASSYGQGNTEAFF.

The V gene is TRBV5-8, the J gene TRBJ1-2; 9 positions agree with TRBD1. Per the germline V gene, CDR1 is SGHTS and CDR2 is YDEGEE. J lost 8 bases, V lost 0 bases, and 5 bases had no gene match. The CDR3 length is 14 residues. CDR3: CASSLAGQGFGYTF. In DNA, the CDR3 is TGTGCCAGCAGCTTGGCGGGACAGGGATTCGGCTACACCTTC.

The chain has TRBV30 and TRBJ1-5, with D perhaps TRBD1 (5 bases). Looked up from germline, CDR1 is GTSNPN and CDR2 is SVGIG (reference sequence). The length of the CDR3 is 13 residues. This CDR3 reads CAQSPGGNQPQHF. CDR3 DNA: TGTGCGCAAAGCCCGGGGGGGAATCAGCCCCAGCATTTT. Full variable domain (rest looked up from reference TRBV30 and TRBJ1-5): SQTIHQWPATLVQPVGSPLSLECTVEGTSNPNLYWYRQAAGRGLQLLFYSVGIGQISSEVPQNLSASRPQDRQFILSSKKLLLSDSGFYLCAQSPGGNQPQHFGDGTRLSIL.

This chain uses TRBV7-8 with TRBJ1-5, with D maybe TRBD1 (6 bases). Trimming stripped 4 bases from V and 9 bases from J, with 16 bases between. The germline CDR1 and CDR2 sequences are SGHVS and FQNEAQ. The CDR3 spans 14 residues. The CDR3, as DNA: TGTGCCAGCAGCTCTAGGACAGCACCGGGGCCCCAGCATTTT. The encoded protein is CASSSRTAPGPQHF.

In its sample, this clone was seen once. The genes are TRBV27 and TRBJ2-7; TRBD2 matches 7 bases. Losses at the gene ends were 6 bases for V and 6 bases for J; bases not matched to a gene: 14. Per germline, CDR1 MNHEY and CDR2 SMNVEV (reference sequence). The CDR3 is made up of 15 amino acids. The DNA of the CDR3 is TGTGCCAGCAGGACCCTCGATCGCGGGGGTCTCGAGCAGTACTTC. This codes for CASRTLDRGGLEQYF.

The V call is TRBV5-4, the J call TRBJ2-2, with 10 nucleotides matching TRBD2. Looked up from germline, CDR1 is SGHNT and CDR2 is YYREEE (reference sequence). The CDR3 sequence is 16 residues long. V lost 4 bases and J lost 2; bases outside the gene matches: 5. Here the CDR3 DNA reads TGTGCCAGCAGCGCCGGACTAGCGGTAAACACCGGGGAGCTGTTTTTT. Its translation is CASSAGLAVNTGELFF.

This chain connects TRBV6-5 to TRBJ2-7; the D gene is possibly TRBD1 (7 bases). Trimming removed 6 bases from V and 4 bases from J, with 13 bases in between. The germline gives CDR1 MNHEY, CDR2 SVGAGI. The CDR3 has 13 residues. CDR3 sequence reads: CASRTTGRYEQYF. The DNA of the CDR3 is TGTGCCAGCAGGACGACAGGGAGGTACGAGCAGTACTTC.

V usage is TRBV6-4 and J usage is TRBJ1-1; the D gene is possibly TRBD1 (5 bases). V gave up 0 bases and J gave up 6 bases, with 14 bases separating them. This CDR3 comprises 15 residues. The germline V gene has CDR1 MRHNA and CDR2 SNTAGT. In nucleotides, the CDR3 is TGTGCCAGCAGTGACTCTCACCGGGGGGACTCTGAAGCTTTCTTT. This codes for CASSDSHRGDSEAFF.

This chain uses TRBV10-3 with TRBJ2-2, with 8 bases identical to TRBD2. J lost 6 bases, V lost 3 bases, and 0 bases had no gene match. Germline assignment: CDR1 ENHRY and CDR2 SYGVKD. This CDR3 contains 13 residues. The CDR3 region has the DNA TGTGCCATCAGTGACGGGGGGGCCGGGGAGCTGTTTTTT. It is translated as CAISDGGAGELFF.

The chain couples TRBV27 to TRBJ2-7, with 16 bases that match TRBD2. The ends lost 0 bases at V and 2 bases at J; junction bases unmatched: 19. This CDR3 comprises 23 residues. CDR1 MNHEY and CDR2 SMNVEV come from the germline V gene (reference sequence). CDR3 residues: CASSLSVGDPPGLAGGKAYEQYF. The CDR3 DNA follows: TGTGCCAGCAGTTTATCCGTTGGGGACCCTCCGGGACTAGCGGGAGGGAAAGCCTACGAGCAGTACTTC.

The chain recombines TRBV19 with TRBJ2-3; TRBD2 aligns across 9 bases. The CDR3 runs to 16 residues. Trimming cost V 3 bases and J 3 bases; bases outside gene matches: 7. Germline values: CDR1 LNHDA, CDR2 SQIVND (reference sequence). CDR3 loop: CASSMVSGSRTDTQYF. DNA for the CDR3: TGTGCCAGTAGTATGGTTAGCGGGAGTCGTACAGATACGCAGTATTTT.

This clone was observed a few times. The J gene is TRBJ2-2, the V gene TRBV4-1, with 7 nucleotides matching TRBD2. Germline V gene lookup returns CDR1 MGHRA and CDR2 YSYEKL. This CDR3 is built from 16 residues. J gave up 8 bases and V 3 bases, and 12 bases lay outside the gene matches. CDR3 DNA: TGCGCCAGCAGCCATCTTGGGAGGGAACGTGCGGGGGAGCTGTTTTTT. As protein: CASSHLGRERAGELFF.

V and J are TRBV9 and TRBJ1-2, with TRBD1 as a possible D gene (6 bases). Germline V gene sequence: CDR1 SGDLS, CDR2 YYNGEE. The CDR3 spans 15 residues. With 0 bases removed from V and 6 bases from J, the gap between germline ends came to 15 bases. CDR3 residues: CASSVDRNRENGYTF. CDR3 nucleotides: TGTGCCAGCAGCGTAGATCGAAACAGGGAGAATGGCTACACCTTC.

This chain's CDR3 is CASSQETGGAGDGYTF. The DNA for the CDR3 is TGCGCCAGCAGCCAAGAGACAGGGGGCGCGGGGGATGGCTACACCTTC. V gene TRBV4-1 combines with J gene TRBJ1-2; 10 bases are shared with TRBD1. After removal of 0 bases from V and 6 bases from J, the junction contained 7 bases not matched to a gene. The germline CDR1 and CDR2 sequences are MGHRA and YSYEKL. The CDR3 totals 16 residues.

In its sample, this clone was seen once. The gene calls are TRBV28 and TRBJ1-2; D ambiguous. The V gene's germline CDR1 is MDHEN and CDR2 SYDVKM. V was pared by 0 bases and J by 6 bases, with 5 bases between. The CDR3 covers 12 residues. In DNA, the CDR3 is TGTGCCAGCAGTTTATGGCAGGATGGCTACACCTTC. It encodes CASSLWQDGYTF.

This chain joins TRBV7-3 and TRBJ2-3; 14 positions agree with TRBD2. This CDR3 has 17 residues. Germline V CDR1 and CDR2: SGHTA, FQGTGA. With 4 bases clipped from V and 3 bases from J, the junction kept 6 bases outside the gene matches. CDR3 sequence (DNA): TGTGCCAGCAGCTCGGGACTAGCGGGAGTAAAAACAGATACGCAGTATTTT. Protein product: CASSSGLAGVKTDTQYF.

The rearrangement links TRBV10-3 to TRBJ1-2, with D possibly being TRBD1 (6 bases). The CDR3 covers 11 residues. Trimming shortened V by 6 bases and J by 9 bases, and 11 bases separated the two germline ends. Germline CDR1 reads ENHRY; CDR2 reads SYGVKD. The CDR3 loop reads CAISEDSRYTF. As DNA, the CDR3 is TGTGCCATCAGCGAGGACAGTCGCTACACCTTC.

J is TRBJ2-6 and V is TRBV27; TRBD2 matches 9 bases. The trim removed 6 bases at V and 2 bases at J, leaving 2 bases unmatched. CDR3 length: 15 residues. Germline V gene data show CDR1 as MNHEY and CDR2 as SMNVEV (reference sequence). The CDR3 here is CASRLAGAGANVLTF. The CDR3 region has the DNA TGTGCCAGCAGATTAGCGGGAGCTGGGGCCAACGTCCTGACTTTC. The full variable domain, rest sourced from reference TRBV27 and TRBJ2-6, is EAQVTQNPRYLITVTGKKLTVTCSQNMNHEYMSWYRQDPGLGLRQIYYSMNVEVTDKGDVPEGYKVSRKEKRNFPLILESPSPNQTSLYFCASRLAGAGANVLTFGAGSRLTVL.

The CDR3 spells CASSLPSYEQYF. As DNA, the CDR3 is TGTGCCAGCAGTCTCCCTTCCTACGAGCAGTACTTC. This chain joins TRBV6-1 and TRBJ2-7; no definite D call. CDR1 is MNHNS and CDR2 is SASEGT in the germline V gene. Trimming pared 5 bases from V and 1 base from J, leaving 6 bases between. The CDR3 consists of 12 residues.